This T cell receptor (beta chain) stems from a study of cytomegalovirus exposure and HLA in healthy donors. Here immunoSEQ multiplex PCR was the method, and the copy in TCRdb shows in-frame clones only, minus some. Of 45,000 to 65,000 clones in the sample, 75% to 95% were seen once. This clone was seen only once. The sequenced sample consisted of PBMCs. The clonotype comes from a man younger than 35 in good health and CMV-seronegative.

Here the CDR3 reads CASSDRSGLVNYEQYF. The CDR3 DNA reads as TGCGCCAGCAGTGATCGGTCTGGACTAGTAAACTACGAGCAGTACTTC. The chain employs TRBV10-1 and TRBJ2-7; 7 nucleotides match TRBD2. CDR1 WNHNN and CDR2 SYGVQD come from the germline V gene (reference sequence). The V segment lost 3 bases and the J segment 3 bases; nucleotides outside the gene matches: 11. The CDR3 loop spans 16 amino acids.